This T cell receptor (beta chain) is drawn from a study of blood T cell repertoires in COVID-19. Study information: Both acute and convalescent COVID-19 samples were obtained from the United States, Italy and Spain. Sources were T cells, B-cell-depleted T cells, or PBMCs; the material itself was cDNA or gDNA.

Germline values: CDR1 LNHDA, CDR2 SQIVND (reference sequence). J was trimmed by 5 bases and V by 5 bases; bases with no gene match: 9. This CDR3 has 15 amino acids. The assay was immunoSEQ multiplex PCR, and TCRdb's table has in-frame clones only and misses some. This table has about 140,000 clones, 70% to 90% appearing once. The clonotype comes from a man between 70 and 80 years old with acute or convalescent COVID-19. The specimen sequenced was peripheral blood. The genes are TRBV19 and TRBJ1-5, with TRBD1 matching over 7 bases. CDR3 coding DNA: TGTGCCAGTAGTCCTGCGAGACAGGGCCATCAGCCCCAGCATTTT. Its translation: CASSPARQGHQPQHF.